The source of this T cell receptor beta chain is a study of T-cell reconstitution after alpha-beta-depleted transplantation in children. Study-wide findings and caveats: At day 60, the high TCRbeta diversity found in some patients originated from recipient T cells and thymic progenitors that had survived. Reportedly, alpha-beta T cells present about two months post-transplant originated from several hundred expanded clones of graft origin. T-cell numbers and diversity one year post-transplant derived largely from freshly generated T cells.

This clonotype was seen at least ten times. Its specificity is not known. Germline trimming cut 4 bases from V and 3 bases from J; bases unmatched to any gene: 12. CDR3 length: 16 residues. CDR1 SGHRS and CDR2 YFSETQ come from the germline V gene. Unique molecular identifiers tagged the TCRbeta library. TCRdb re-derived calls from the PCR reads in MiXCR, one entry per CDR3 protein. This table has about 600,000 distinct CDR3 sequences, about an eighth appearing once. This specimen consisted of PBMCs, mostly from graft donor cells, obtained 360 days after TCRalphabeta/CD19-depleted stem cell transplant. The origin of this receptor is a male patient between 10 and 17 years old who had a stem cell transplant for acute myeloid leukemia, so the T cells may come from the graft donor. The chain recombines TRBV5-1 with TRBJ2-5; the match to TRBD2 covers 7 bases. DNA of the CDR3: TGCGCCAGCAGCCCCCCGACTAGCCGAAAAGAAGAGACCCAGTACTTC. It translates to CASSPPTSRKEETQYF.